This is a list of T cell receptor beta chains from one sample in a study of beta chain features in type 1 diabetes. Some clones are missing from TCRdb's copy, which holds only in-frame ones; the method was immunoSEQ multiplex PCR. The repertoire holds 200,000 to 250,000 clones, roughly two thirds seen once, with about 0.051% in the top ten. The sample taken for sequencing was naive CD4+ T cells from blood. Receptor source: a man under 40 in good health. The CDR3 runs from the conserved cysteine through the conserved F or W. The D gene is left open where the match is weak. Only some rows state a clone size, as once, few, many or a class for expanded clones.

length: 14; D: .; size: .; J: TRBJ1-2; V: TRBV10-3; CDR3: CAISGTAPNYGYTF; DNA: TGTGCCATCAGTGGAACAGCTCCTAACTATGGCTACACCTTC
length: 13; D: .; size: .; J: TRBJ2-3; V: TRBV6-6; CDR3: CASSWMGADTQYF; DNA: TGTGCCAGTAGCTGGATGGGGGCAGATACGCAGTATTTT
length: 18; D: TRBD1; size: .; J: TRBJ2-4; V: TRBV30; CDR3: CAWSSGTGGVLAKNIQYF; DNA: TGTGCCTGGAGTTCCGGGACAGGGGGCGTTTTAGCCAAAAACATTCAGTACTTC
length: 13; D: .; size: few; J: TRBJ1-1; V: TRBV29-1; CDR3: CSGLQGSSTEAFF; DNA: TGCAGCGGTCTACAGGGTTCCAGCACTGAAGCTTTCTTT
length: 15; D: TRBD1; size: few; J: TRBJ2-7; V: TRBV30; CDR3: CAWTPTGTGTYEQYF; DNA: TGTGCCTGGACTCCAACCGGGACAGGAACCTACGAGCAGTACTTC
length: 14; D: .; size: .; J: TRBJ2-1; V: TRBV5-1; CDR3: CASSLVGTHNEQFF; DNA: TGCGCCAGCAGCCTAGTCGGGACTCACAATGAGCAGTTCTTC
length: 11; D: .; size: few; J: TRBJ2-1; V: TRBV14; CDR3: CASSQGREQFF; DNA: TGTGCCAGCAGCCAAGGTCGGGAGCAGTTCTTC
length: 15; D: .; size: .; J: TRBJ2-3; V: TRBV30; CDR3: CAWSLTGTLADTQYF; DNA: TGTGCCTGGAGTCTCACCGGGACTCTCGCAGATACGCAGTATTTT
length: 14; D: .; size: .; J: TRBJ2-1; V: TRBV10-3; CDR3: CAISEDTGESEQFF; DNA: TGTGCCATCAGTGAGGACACCGGGGAGAGTGAGCAGTTCTTC
length: 12; D: .; size: .; J: TRBJ1-1; V: TRBV18; CDR3: CASSPGVAEAFF; DNA: TGTGCCAGCTCCCCAGGGGTGGCTGAAGCTTTCTTT
length: 11; D: .; size: .; J: TRBJ2-3; V: TRBV2; CDR3: CASQTGGTQYF; DNA: TGTGCCAGCCAGACTGGCGGCACGCAGTATTTT
length: 11; D: .; size: .; J: TRBJ2-7; V: TRBV28; CDR3: CATSTGYEQYF; DNA: TGTGCCACCTCGACAGGCTACGAGCAGTACTTC
length: 12; D: .; size: .; J: TRBJ1-1; V: TRBV5-4; CDR3: CASTGQNTEAFF; DNA: TGTGCCAGCACGGGACAGAACACTGAAGCTTTCTTT
length: 12; D: .; size: .; J: TRBJ1-1; V: TRBV30; CDR3: CAWSARNTEAFF; DNA: TGTGCCTGGAGTGCCCGGAACACTGAAGCTTTCTTT
length: 13; D: .; size: few; J: TRBJ2-7; V: TRBV25-1; CDR3: CASTLPTGYEQYF; DNA: TGTGCCAGCACCTTACCGACAGGTTACGAGCAGTACTTC
length: 13; D: .; size: .; J: TRBJ1-4; V: TRBV2; CDR3: CASTDLRGEKLFF; DNA: TGTGCCAGCACCGACTTACGGGGGGAAAAACTGTTTTTT
length: 19; D: TRBD1; size: .; J: TRBJ2-5; V: TRBV13; CDR3: CASSSYAGTGGLEQETQYF; DNA: TGTGCCAGCAGCTCCTATGCGGGGACAGGGGGTCTGGAGCAGGAGACCCAGTACTTC
length: 13; D: .; size: .; J: TRBJ1-2; V: TRBV29-1; CDR3: CSVCPQGLSGYTF; DNA: TGCAGCGTCTGCCCCCAGGGTCTGAGTGGCTACACCTTC
length: 11; D: .; size: .; J: TRBJ2-5; V: TRBV20-1; CDR3: CSARDVETQYF; DNA: TGCAGTGCTAGAGATGTAGAGACCCAGTACTTC
length: 13; D: .; size: .; J: TRBJ2-2; V: TRBV30; CDR3: CAWTGGGGGELFF; DNA: TGTGCCTGGACCGGAGGGGGTGGCGGGGAGCTGTTTTTT
length: 12; D: .; size: .; J: TRBJ2-1; V: TRBV2; CDR3: CASRREYNEQFF; DNA: TGTGCCAGCCGCCGGGAGTACAATGAGCAGTTCTTC
length: 16; D: .; size: .; J: TRBJ1-5; V: TRBV5-6; CDR3: CASSLRPEYSNQPQHF; DNA: TGTGCCAGCAGCTTGCGGCCAGAATATAGCAATCAGCCCCAGCATTTT
length: 15; D: .; size: .; J: TRBJ2-1; V: TRBV7-2; CDR3: CASSPNGVPYNEQFF; DNA: TGTGCCAGCAGCCCTAACGGGGTCCCCTACAATGAGCAGTTCTTC
length: 14; D: .; size: .; J: TRBJ1-1; V: TRBV29-1; CDR3: CSVYGQVWSTEAFF; DNA: TGCAGCGTCTATGGTCAGGTATGGAGCACTGAAGCTTTCTTT
length: 15; D: .; size: .; J: TRBJ2-1; V: TRBV5-1; CDR3: CASSLGTNSYNEQFF; DNA: TGCGCCAGCAGCTTGGGGACAAATTCCTACAATGAGCAGTTCTTC
length: 13; D: TRBD2; size: .; J: TRBJ2-5; V: TRBV11-2; CDR3: CASSLSGRETQYF; DNA: TGTGCCAGCAGCTTAAGCGGGAGAGAGACCCAGTACTTC
length: 13; D: .; size: .; J: TRBJ2-5; V: TRBV7-6; CDR3: CASSLSYVETQYF; DNA: TGTGCCAGCAGCCTTAGCTATGTGGAGACCCAGTACTTC
length: 14; D: TRBD1; size: once; J: TRBJ1-1; V: TRBV7-2; CDR3: CASSFGTVNTEAFF; DNA: TGTGCCAGCAGCTTCGGGACAGTGAACACTGAAGCTTTCTTT
length: 11; D: .; size: .; J: TRBJ2-5; V: TRBV2; CDR3: CASTSSETQYF; DNA: TGTGCCAGCACATCTTCCGAGACCCAGTACTTC
length: 14; D: .; size: .; J: TRBJ2-5; V: TRBV18; CDR3: CASSPPSVQETQYF; DNA: TGTGCCAGCTCACCACCGAGCGTCCAAGAGACCCAGTACTTC
length: 15; D: .; size: .; J: TRBJ2-2; V: TRBV10-3; CDR3: CAIRPLGWGTGELFF; DNA: TGTGCCATCAGACCTTTGGGCTGGGGCACCGGGGAGCTGTTTTTT
length: 13; D: .; size: once; J: TRBJ1-5; V: TRBV30; CDR3: CAWSPRGNQPQHF; DNA: TGTGCCTGGAGCCCTCGGGGCAATCAGCCCCAGCATTTT
length: 13; D: .; size: .; J: TRBJ2-5; V: TRBV18; CDR3: CASSLTSHETQYF; DNA: TGTGCCAGCTCACTAACTAGTCACGAGACCCAGTACTTC
length: 17; D: .; size: once; J: TRBJ2-7; V: TRBV5-1; CDR3: CASSFPSSHPSSYEQYF; DNA: TGCGCCAGCAGCTTTCCCTCTTCTCACCCCAGCTCCTACGAGCAGTACTTC
length: 14; D: .; size: .; J: TRBJ2-5; V: TRBV30; CDR3: CAWNPGRGRETQYF; DNA: TGTGCCTGGAACCCCGGTAGGGGAAGGGAGACCCAGTACTTC
length: 13; D: .; size: .; J: TRBJ2-5; V: TRBV29-1; CDR3: CSVEAPPVETQYF; DNA: TGCAGCGTTGAAGCTCCTCCGGTCGAGACCCAGTACTTC
length: 16; D: TRBD2; size: .; J: TRBJ2-3; V: TRBV14; CDR3: CASSPPVHPAGGTQYF; DNA: TGTGCCAGCAGCCCTCCAGTGCACCCAGCGGGGGGAACGCAGTATTTT
length: 15; D: .; size: .; J: TRBJ1-2; V: TRBV2; CDR3: CASSDFQDSLYGYTF; DNA: TGTGCCAGCAGTGACTTCCAGGACAGCCTCTATGGCTACACCTTC
length: 14; D: TRBD1; size: .; J: TRBJ2-4; V: TRBV7-2; CDR3: CASSSRDSKNIQYF; DNA: TGTGCCAGCAGCTCCCGGGACAGCAAAAACATTCAGTACTTC
length: 17; D: TRBD1; size: .; J: TRBJ2-5; V: TRBV29-1; CDR3: CSVEGTGGSGWQETQYF; DNA: TGCAGCGTTGAGGGGACAGGGGGTTCAGGCTGGCAAGAGACCCAGTACTTC
length: 14; D: .; size: .; J: TRBJ2-7; V: TRBV2; CDR3: CASSGGTMASEQYF; DNA: TGTGCCAGCAGTGGCGGGACAATGGCGAGCGAGCAGTACTTC
length: 15; D: TRBD1; size: few; J: TRBJ2-1; V: TRBV18; CDR3: CASSPGTVSYNEQFF; DNA: TGTGCCAGCTCACCCGGGACAGTTTCCTACAATGAGCAGTTCTTC
length: 13; D: .; size: .; J: TRBJ2-5; V: TRBV21-1; CDR3: CASIDRTQETQYF; DNA: TGTGCCAGCATAGACAGGACGCAAGAGACCCAGTACTTC
length: 13; D: .; size: few; J: TRBJ1-3; V: TRBV30; CDR3: CAWSSGAGNTIYF; DNA: TGTGCCTGGAGCTCAGGGGCTGGAAACACCATATATTTT
length: 10; D: .; size: .; J: TRBJ2-1; V: TRBV20-1; CDR3: CSASNNEQFF; DNA: TGCAGTGCCAGTAACAATGAGCAGTTCTTC
length: 11; D: .; size: .; J: TRBJ2-7; V: TRBV30; CDR3: CAWSSSYEQYF; DNA: TGTGCCTGGAGTAGCTCCTACGAGCAGTACTTC
length: 15; D: .; size: once; J: TRBJ2-4; V: TRBV7-2; CDR3: CASSLALGTKNIQYF; DNA: TGTGCCAGCAGCTTAGCGTTAGGGACCAAAAACATTCAGTACTTC
length: 15; D: .; size: few; J: TRBJ2-1; V: TRBV29-1; CDR3: CSVDGRGASYNEQFF; DNA: TGCAGCGTAGACGGCAGGGGAGCGTCCTACAATGAGCAGTTCTTC
length: 13; D: .; size: .; J: TRBJ2-5; V: TRBV25-1; CDR3: CASSEPAQETQYF; DNA: TGTGCCAGCAGTGAACCGGCGCAAGAGACCCAGTACTTC
length: 14; D: TRBD2; size: .; J: TRBJ2-1; V: TRBV6-1; CDR3: CASGASGVYNEQFF; DNA: TGTGCCAGCGGTGCTAGCGGAGTATACAATGAGCAGTTCTTC
length: 13; D: .; size: .; J: TRBJ2-4; V: TRBV30; CDR3: CAWSVPPLNIQYF; DNA: TGTGCCTGGAGTGTACCCCCCCTAAACATTCAGTACTTC
length: 13; D: TRBD2; size: .; J: TRBJ2-3; V: TRBV14; CDR3: CASSRGLAGGQYF; DNA: TGTGCCAGCAGCCGCGGACTAGCGGGCGGGCAGTATTTT
length: 16; D: TRBD1; size: few; J: TRBJ2-5; V: TRBV2; CDR3: CASSAERQGLRETQYF; DNA: TGTGCCAGCAGCGCGGAGAGACAGGGGCTTCGAGAGACCCAGTACTTC
length: 15; D: TRBD2; size: .; J: TRBJ2-3; V: TRBV4-3; CDR3: CASSPRTSGRDTQYF; DNA: TGCGCCAGCAGCCCAAGGACTAGCGGGAGAGATACGCAGTATTTT
length: 15; D: .; size: .; J: TRBJ2-5; V: TRBV30; CDR3: CAWRETAYLQETQYF; DNA: TGTGCCTGGAGGGAGACAGCGTACCTCCAAGAGACCCAGTACTTC
length: 12; D: .; size: .; J: TRBJ1-1; V: TRBV25-1; CDR3: CASSDRKEDAFF; DNA: TGTGCCAGTTCCGACAGGAAAGAAGACGCTTTCTTT